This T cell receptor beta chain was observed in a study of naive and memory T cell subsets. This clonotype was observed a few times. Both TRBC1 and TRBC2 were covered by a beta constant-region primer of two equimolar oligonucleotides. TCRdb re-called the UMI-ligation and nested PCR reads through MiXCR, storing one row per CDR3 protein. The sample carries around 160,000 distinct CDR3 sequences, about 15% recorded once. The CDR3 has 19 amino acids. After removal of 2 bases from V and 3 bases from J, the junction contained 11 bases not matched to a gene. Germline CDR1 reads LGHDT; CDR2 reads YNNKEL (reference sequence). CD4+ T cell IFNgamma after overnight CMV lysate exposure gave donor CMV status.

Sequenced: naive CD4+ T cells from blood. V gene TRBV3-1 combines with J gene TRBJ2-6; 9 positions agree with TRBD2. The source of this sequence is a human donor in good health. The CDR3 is CASSQRVMSGRSGANVLTF. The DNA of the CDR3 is TGTGCCAGCAGCCAACGCGTTATGAGCGGGAGGAGTGGGGCCAACGTCCTGACTTTC.